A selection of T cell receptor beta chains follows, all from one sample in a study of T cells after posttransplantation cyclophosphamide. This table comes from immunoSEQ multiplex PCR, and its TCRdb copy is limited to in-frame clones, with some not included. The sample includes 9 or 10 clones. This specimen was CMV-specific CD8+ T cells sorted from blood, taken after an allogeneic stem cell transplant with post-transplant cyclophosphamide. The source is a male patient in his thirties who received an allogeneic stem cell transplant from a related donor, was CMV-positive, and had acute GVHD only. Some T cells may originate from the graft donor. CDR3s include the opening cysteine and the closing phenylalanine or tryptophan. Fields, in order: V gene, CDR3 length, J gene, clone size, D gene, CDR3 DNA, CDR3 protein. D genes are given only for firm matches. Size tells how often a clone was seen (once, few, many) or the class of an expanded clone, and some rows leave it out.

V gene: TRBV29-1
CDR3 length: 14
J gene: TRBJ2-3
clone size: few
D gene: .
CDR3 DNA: TGCAGCGTTGTAGCCGGGGTTGCGGGAGATACGCAGTATTTT
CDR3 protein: CSVVAGVAGDTQYF

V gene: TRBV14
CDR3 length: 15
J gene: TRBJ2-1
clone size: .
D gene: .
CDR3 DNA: TGCGCCAGCAGCCAAGATTGGGAGCGCTTAGGGGAGCAGTTCTTC
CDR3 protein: CASSQDWERLGEQFF